The 7 T cell receptor beta chains reported below all come from one sample, sequenced in a study of blood T cells in healthy people across ages. A J-beta primer mix and a sample-barcoded 5' primer were used in a second PCR of about 7 to 11 cycles. MiXCR was run by TCRdb on the 5' RACE reads, yielding one entry per CDR3 protein. The sample has 850,000 to 1,300,000 distinct CDR3 sequences, 35% to 55% seen once; the top ten hold approximately 17%. Source material: blood. These receptors all come from a woman in her sixties in good health.

This clonotype was observed a few times. The V and J genes are TRBV6-6 and TRBJ2-6; 9 positions agree with TRBD1. The CDR3 extends over 15 amino acids. Germline lookup yields CDR1 MNHNY and CDR2 SVGAGI (reference sequence). Losses at the gene ends were 6 bases for V and 8 bases for J; bases not matched to a gene: 8. This CDR3 is CASSPGTGRTNVLTF. In DNA, the CDR3 is TGTGCCAGCAGCCCCGGGACAGGGAGAACCAACGTCCTGACTTTC.

J is TRBJ2-7 and V is TRBV27; 11 bases map to TRBD1. The J call may be in error: the DNA end matches TRBJ2-5 better. The CDR3 has 16 residues. The germline V gene encodes CDR1 MNHEY and CDR2 SMNVEV (reference sequence). CDR3 residues: CASSLGQGAHEETQYF. CDR3 in DNA: TGTGCCAGCAGTTTAGGACAGGGGGCGCATGAGGAGACCCAGTACTTC.

The chain joins TRBV11-2 to TRBJ2-7, with a weak D call TRBD1 (5 bases). Germline CDR1 SGHAT, CDR2 FQNNGV. With 5 bases removed from V and 0 bases from J, the gap between germline ends came to 11 bases. The CDR3 has 14 amino acids. The CDR3 DNA reads TGTGCCAGCAGCCTAACGGACAACTCCTACGAGCAGTACTTC. Translated, it gives CASSLTDNSYEQYF.

This clonotype occurred a few times. The V call is TRBV2, the J call TRBJ2-4; no firm D call. There are 14 residues in the CDR3. The V and J ends lost 7 bases and 0 bases respectively, with 10 bases between them. From germline, CDR1 is SNHLY and CDR2 FYNNEI. The CDR3 DNA reads TGTGCCAGCATGTTGGAACTAGCCAAAAACATTCAGTACTTC. It codes for CASMLELAKNIQYF.

This clonotype was counted between two and nine times. The chain employs TRBV12-3 or TRBV12-4 and TRBJ2-3, with TRBD2 matching over 10 bases. V lost 5 bases, J lost 2 bases, and 4 bases stayed unmatched. The CDR3 has 15 residues. CDR3 nucleotides: TGTGCCAGCAGTCCTAGCGGGGGTACCACAGATACGCAGTATTTT. Translating gives CASSPSGGTTDTQYF.

This clonotype has just a few counts. This sequence joins TRBV27 and TRBJ2-7, with D tentatively TRBD2 (7 bases). The germline gives CDR1 MNHEY, CDR2 SMNVEV (reference sequence). This CDR3 has 13 residues. The V gene lost 1 base and the J gene lost 6 bases, with 10 bases spanning the gap. CDR3 residues: CASSLLGGGEQYF. The CDR3 DNA follows: TGTGCCAGCAGTTTATTAGGGGGGGGCGAGCAGTACTTC.

This rearrangement joins TRBV5-1 to TRBJ2-7; 10 bases agree with TRBD2. The germline CDR1 and CDR2 sequences are SGHRS and YFSETQ. The CDR3 is made up of 15 amino acids. Germline trimming cut 0 bases from V and 6 bases from J; bases unmatched to any gene: 6. The CDR3, as DNA: TGCGCCAGCAGCTTGGTAGCGGGAGGTAGAGGCGAGCAGTACTTC. This translates into CASSLVAGGRGEQYF.